The 18 T cell receptor beta chains reported below all come from one sample, sequenced in a study of T cells in Graves' hyperthyroidism and ophthalmopathy. Authors of the study amplified TCR beta CDR3 regions from RNA transcripts. First-round RT-PCR of the TCR CDR3 relied on the HTBI primer set. TCRdb re-called the multiplex PCR reads through MiXCR, storing one row per CDR3 protein. The table records hundreds of thousands of distinct CDR3 sequences, about 20% of them present only once. The material sequenced was blood. Receptor source: a man in his thirties or forties with Graves' ophthalmopathy.

This clonotype was seen at least ten times. This sequence joins TRBV5-1 and TRBJ2-3; 15 positions agree with TRBD2. The CDR3 is 17 amino acids. CDR1 is SGHRS, CDR2 YFSETQ, per germline. With V trimmed by 4 bases and J by 4 bases, 7 bases remained unmatched. The CDR3 nucleotides are TGCGCCAGCAGCCCGGGACTAGCGGGAGGTGGCGCAGATACGCAGTATTTT. Encoded protein: CASSPGLAGGGADTQYF.

The chain couples TRBV24-1 to TRBJ2-2, with 11 nucleotides matching TRBD2. V lost 2 bases, J lost 0 bases, and 1 base stayed unmatched. Germline V gene lookup returns CDR1 KGHDR and CDR2 SFDVKD. The CDR3 has 17 amino acids. The CDR3 bases are TGTGCCACCAGTGATTCGGGACTAGCGGCGAACACCGGGGAGCTGTTTTTT. It yields the protein CATSDSGLAANTGELFF.

This clonotype was recorded at least ten times. The J gene is TRBJ1-1, the V gene TRBV18; D gene unclear. Germline V gene sequence: CDR1 KGHSH, CDR2 LQKENI. There are 13 residues in the CDR3. V was shortened by 5 bases and J by 1 base, with 8 bases between the two germline ends. CDR3 nucleotide sequence: TGTGCCAGCTCAACGGCCGGGAACACTGAAGCTTTCTTT. Translated, it gives CASSTAGNTEAFF.

The V call is TRBV20-1, the J call TRBJ2-5; TRBD2 matches at 7 bases. CDR1 is DFQATT and CDR2 is SNEGSKA in the germline V gene (reference sequence). The CDR3 extends over 15 amino acids. Trimming removed 7 bases from V and 4 bases from J; junction bases left unmatched: 15. Here the CDR3 reads CSVPPAQGGSETQYF. The CDR3 DNA is TGCAGTGTCCCACCGGCGCAGGGAGGGTCAGAGACCCAGTACTTC.

This clonotype was picked up one time. At one boundary the junction diverges from the germline segment, which might be a read error. The rearrangement joins TRBV5-1 to TRBJ1-2, with 10 bases identical to TRBD1. The germline gives CDR1 SGHRS, CDR2 YFSETQ. The CDR3 covers 14 residues. The CDR3 loop reads CASNPDRGRYGYTF. CDR3 sequence (DNA): TGTGCCAGCAATCCGGACAGGGGGAGGTATGGCTACACCTTC.

This clonotype was seen more than once but under ten times. The V gene is TRBV6-1, the J gene TRBJ1-5, with unresolved D. Germline V CDR1 and CDR2: MNHNS, SASEGT. Trimming removed 5 bases at V and 1 base at J, with 9 bases between. The CDR3 loop spans 14 amino acids. CDR3 loop: CASSPKRSNQPQHF. The CDR3 DNA reads as TGTGCCAGCAGTCCCAAAAGAAGCAATCAGCCCCAGCATTTT.

With regard to this clonotype: One end of the junction does not line up with germline, which may come from a read error. The chain combines TRBV11-1 with TRBJ1-5; D may be TRBD1 (5 bases). Germline V gene lookup returns CDR1 SGHAT and CDR2 FQDESV (reference sequence). The CDR3 is 15 residues long. The chain's CDR3 is CASSRGVYSNQPQHF. As DNA, the CDR3 is TGCGCCAGCAGCCGGGGGGTGTATAGCAATCAGCCCCAGCATTTT. The variable domain in full, completed from reference TRBV11-1 and TRBJ1-5, reads EAEVAQSPRYKITEKSQAVAFWCDPISGHATLYWYRQILGQGPELLVQFQDESVVDDSQLPKDRFSAERLKGVDSTLKIQPAELGDSAMYLCASSRGVYSNQPQHFGDGTRLSIL.

V gene TRBV12-3 or TRBV12-4 combines with J gene TRBJ2-7; 13 nucleotides agree with TRBD2. The CDR3 has 17 amino acids. Trimming removed 2 bases from V and 9 bases from J; junction bases left unmatched: 13. The CDR3 DNA is TGTGCCAGCAGTTTAAAGGTCCTGTGGACTAGCGGGAGCGGGCAGTACTTC. Its translation: CASSLKVLWTSGSGQYF.

This clonotype was seen repeatedly, ten times or more. J is TRBJ1-1 and V is TRBV14, with D maybe TRBD1 (6 bases). Trimming left V 3 bases short and J 6 bases short, with 17 bases between. This CDR3 is 15 amino acids long. CDR1 is SGHDN and CDR2 is FVKESK in the germline V gene. The CDR3 coding sequence is TGTGCCAGCAGCCAGGGCCCAAGCGGGGGGCCTGAAGCTTTCTTT. This codes for CASSQGPSGGPEAFF.

This clonotype was seen many times. V is TRBV11-2 and J is TRBJ2-7; D unclear. The V gene lost 1 base and the J gene lost 5 bases, with 6 bases spanning the gap. Germline values: CDR1 SGHAT, CDR2 FQNNGV. The CDR3 totals 12 residues. In DNA form, the CDR3 reads TGTGCCAGCAGCTTAGTACCAGACGAGCAGTACTTC. Its translation is CASSLVPDEQYF.

This rearrangement joins TRBV2 to TRBJ2-1, with 10 bases fitting TRBD1. The CDR3 sequence is 13 residues long. Losses at the gene ends were 5 bases for V and 9 bases for J; bases not matched to a gene: 4. The germline V gene has CDR1 SNHLY and CDR2 FYNNEI. The CDR3 sequence: CASSLRDRGEQFF. CDR3 DNA: TGTGCCAGCAGTCTGCGGGACAGGGGTGAGCAGTTCTTC.

The chain carries TRBV7-8 and TRBJ2-6, with D possibly being TRBD2 (6 bases). V lost 5 bases and J lost 0, with 17 bases in between. Germline CDR1 is SGHVS and CDR2 is FQNEAQ. This CDR3 is 18 amino acids long. CDR3 region: CASSRLIAASSGANVLTF. In DNA, the CDR3 is TGTGCCAGCAGCCGGCTAATAGCGGCAAGCTCTGGGGCCAACGTCCTGACTTTC.

This clonotype was observed at least ten times. This sequence joins TRBV28 and TRBJ2-5; D is uncertain. V shed 2 bases and J shed 5 bases, with 9 bases lying between them. This CDR3 is built from 13 residues. Germline V gives CDR1 MDHEN, CDR2 SYDVKM. The CDR3 sequence: CASSLVAPETQYF. CDR3 DNA sequence: TGTGCCAGCAGTTTAGTCGCCCCGGAGACCCAGTACTTC.

The chain is built from TRBV11-1 and TRBJ1-2; no reliable D call. Germline lookup yields CDR1 SGHAT and CDR2 FQDESV (reference sequence). V gave up 4 bases and J gave up 4 bases, with 7 bases separating them. There are 12 residues in the CDR3. CDR3 nucleotide sequence: TGTGCCAGCAGCTCTAGTGGCTATGGCTACACCTTC. This codes for CASSSSGYGYTF.

V gene TRBV6-1 combines with J gene TRBJ2-7; no reliable D call. Between the trimmed V and J ends, which lost 6 bases and 2 bases, there was a span of 8 bases. Germline CDR1 and CDR2: MNHNS and SASEGT. The CDR3 totals 12 residues. Here the CDR3 reads CASRRSPYEQYF. In DNA, the CDR3 is TGTGCCAGCAGGAGATCCCCCTACGAGCAGTACTTC.

The V gene is TRBV12-3 or TRBV12-4, the J gene TRBJ1-5, with D possibly being TRBD1 (5 bases). This CDR3 spans 13 amino acids. V was shortened by 7 bases and J by 4 bases, with 11 bases between the two germline ends. The CDR3 coding sequence is TGTGCCAGCATGGGGCAGCCTAATCAGCCCCAGCATTTT. It yields the protein CASMGQPNQPQHF.

The chain combines TRBV7-9 with TRBJ1-6, with 7 bases that match TRBD1. Trimming cost V 3 bases and J 6 bases; bases outside gene matches: 8. CDR3 length: 16 residues. CDR1 SEHNR and CDR2 FQNEAQ come from the germline V gene (reference sequence). CDR3 sequence (DNA): TGTGCCAGCAGCTTGGCATCCGGGACAGTTAATTCACCCCTCCACTTT. It yields the protein CASSLASGTVNSPLHF.

The genes are TRBV7-9 and TRBJ1-4, with a possible D match to TRBD1 (5 bases). Trimming shortened V by 11 bases and J by 8 bases, and 21 bases separated the two germline ends. This CDR3 has 14 residues. Germline V CDR1 and CDR2: SEHNR, FQNEAQ (reference sequence). Written as DNA, the CDR3 is TGTGCCCCCATTTGGGGGGTCCCGGAGGAAAAACTGTTTTTT. It specifies CAPIWGVPEEKLFF. Drawing the rest from reference TRBV7-9 and TRBJ1-4, the complete variable domain is DTGVSQNPRHKITKRGQNVTFRCDPISEHNRLYWYRQTLGQGPEFLTYFQNEAQLEKSRLLSDRFSAERPKGSFSTLEIQRTEQGDSAMYLCAPIWGVPEEKLFFGSGTQLSVL.